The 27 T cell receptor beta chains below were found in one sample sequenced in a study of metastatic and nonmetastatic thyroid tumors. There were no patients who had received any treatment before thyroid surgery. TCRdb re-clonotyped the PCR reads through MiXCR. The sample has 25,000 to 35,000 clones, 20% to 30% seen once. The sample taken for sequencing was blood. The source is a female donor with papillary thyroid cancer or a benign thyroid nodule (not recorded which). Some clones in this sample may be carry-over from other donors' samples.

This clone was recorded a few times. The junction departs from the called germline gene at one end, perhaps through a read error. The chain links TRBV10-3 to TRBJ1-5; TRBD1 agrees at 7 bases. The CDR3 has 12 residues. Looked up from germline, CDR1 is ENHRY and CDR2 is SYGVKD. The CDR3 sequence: CAICEGAHPQHF. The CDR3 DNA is TGTGCCATCTGTGAGGGGGCACATCCCCAGCATTTT.

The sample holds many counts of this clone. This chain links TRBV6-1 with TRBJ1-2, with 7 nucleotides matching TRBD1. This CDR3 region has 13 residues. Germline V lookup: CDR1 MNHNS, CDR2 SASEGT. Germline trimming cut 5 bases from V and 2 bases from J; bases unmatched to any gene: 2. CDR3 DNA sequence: TGTGCCAGCAGTCCGGACAGGAACTATGGCTACACCTTC. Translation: CASSPDRNYGYTF.

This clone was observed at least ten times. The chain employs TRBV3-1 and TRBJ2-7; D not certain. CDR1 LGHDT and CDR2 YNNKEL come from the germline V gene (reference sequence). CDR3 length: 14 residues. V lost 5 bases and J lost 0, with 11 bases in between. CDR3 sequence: CASSTSQSSYEQYF. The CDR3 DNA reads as TGTGCCAGCAGCACATCACAGAGCTCCTACGAGCAGTACTTC.

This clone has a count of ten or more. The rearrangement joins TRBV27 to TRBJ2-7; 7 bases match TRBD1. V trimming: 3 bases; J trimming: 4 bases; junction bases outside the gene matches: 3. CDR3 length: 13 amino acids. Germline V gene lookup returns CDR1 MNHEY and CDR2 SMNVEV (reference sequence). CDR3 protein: CASSFRGTYEQYF. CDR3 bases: TGTGCCAGCAGTTTCAGGGGGACGTACGAGCAGTACTTC.

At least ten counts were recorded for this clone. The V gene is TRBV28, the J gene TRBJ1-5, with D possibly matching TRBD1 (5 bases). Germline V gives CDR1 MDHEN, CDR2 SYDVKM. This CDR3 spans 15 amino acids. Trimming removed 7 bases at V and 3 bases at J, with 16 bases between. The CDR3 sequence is CASTLPGGDNQPQHF. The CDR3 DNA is TGTGCCAGCACCCTCCCGGGGGGGGACAATCAGCCCCAGCATTTT.

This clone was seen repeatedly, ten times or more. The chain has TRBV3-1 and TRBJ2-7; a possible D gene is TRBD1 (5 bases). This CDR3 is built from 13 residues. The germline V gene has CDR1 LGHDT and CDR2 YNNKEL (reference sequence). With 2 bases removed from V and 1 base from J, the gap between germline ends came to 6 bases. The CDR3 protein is CASSQRGSYEQYF. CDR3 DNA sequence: TGTGCCAGCAGCCAAAGGGGTTCCTACGAGCAGTACTTC.

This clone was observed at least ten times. The CDR3 DNA reads TGCGCCAGCAGCCAAGAGGACAGGGGCAATCAGCCCCAGCATTTT. This gives the protein CASSQEDRGNQPQHF. This rearrangement joins TRBV4-3 to TRBJ1-5, with 8 bases lining up with TRBD1. The CDR3 is 15 amino acids. Germline V gene data show CDR1 as LGHNA and CDR2 as YSLEER. The ends lost 0 bases at V and 2 bases at J; junction bases unmatched: 0.

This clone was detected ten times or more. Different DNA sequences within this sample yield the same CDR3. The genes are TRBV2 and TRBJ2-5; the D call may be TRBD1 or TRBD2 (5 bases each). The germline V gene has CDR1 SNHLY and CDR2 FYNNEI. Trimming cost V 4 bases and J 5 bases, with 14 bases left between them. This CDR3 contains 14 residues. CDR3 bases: TGTGCCAGCAGTGTGGGGCTAGCTAGTGAGACCCAGTACTTC. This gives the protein CASSVGLASETQYF.

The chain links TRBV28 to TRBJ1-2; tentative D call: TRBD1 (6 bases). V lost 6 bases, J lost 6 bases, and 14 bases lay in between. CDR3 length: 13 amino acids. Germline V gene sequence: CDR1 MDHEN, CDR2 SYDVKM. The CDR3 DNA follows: TGTGCCAGCAGGTTAACAGCAGGGGATGGCTACACCTTC. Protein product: CASRLTAGDGYTF.

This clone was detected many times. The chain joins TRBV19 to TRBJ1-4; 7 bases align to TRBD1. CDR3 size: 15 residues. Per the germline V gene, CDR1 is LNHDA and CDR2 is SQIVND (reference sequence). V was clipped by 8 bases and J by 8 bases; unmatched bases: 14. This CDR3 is CASSTGARRREKLFF. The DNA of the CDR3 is TGTGCCAGTTCCACAGGGGCTCGAAGGAGGGAAAAACTGTTTTTT.

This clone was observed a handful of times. The CDR3 sequence is CASSRGQANTEAFF. As DNA, the CDR3 is TGTGCCAGCAGTAGGGGACAGGCGAACACTGAAGCTTTCTTT. The chain combines TRBV6-1 with TRBJ1-1; TRBD1 aligns across 8 bases. The J segment lost 1 base and the V segment lost 5 bases, leaving 3 bases of the junction unmatched. The germline gives CDR1 MNHNS, CDR2 SASEGT. This CDR3 is 14 amino acids long.

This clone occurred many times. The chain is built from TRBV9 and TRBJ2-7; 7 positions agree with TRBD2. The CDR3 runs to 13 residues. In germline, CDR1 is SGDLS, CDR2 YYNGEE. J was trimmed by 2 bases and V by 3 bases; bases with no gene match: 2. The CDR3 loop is CASSAGLTYEQYF. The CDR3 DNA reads TGTGCCAGCAGCGCGGGACTAACCTACGAGCAGTACTTC.

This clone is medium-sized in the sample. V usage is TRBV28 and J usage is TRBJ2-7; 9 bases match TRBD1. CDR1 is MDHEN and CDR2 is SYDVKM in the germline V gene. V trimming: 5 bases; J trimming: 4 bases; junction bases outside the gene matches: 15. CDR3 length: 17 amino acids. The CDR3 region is CASSPNPWGTGKYEQYF. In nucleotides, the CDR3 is TGTGCCAGCAGTCCGAACCCTTGGGGGACAGGGAAATACGAGCAGTACTTC.

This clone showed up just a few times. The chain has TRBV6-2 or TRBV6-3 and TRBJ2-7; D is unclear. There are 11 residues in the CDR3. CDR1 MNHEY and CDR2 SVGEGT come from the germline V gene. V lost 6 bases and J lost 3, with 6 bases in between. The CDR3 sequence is CASRRYYEQYV. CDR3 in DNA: TGTGCCAGCAGGCGATACTACGAGCAGTACGTC.

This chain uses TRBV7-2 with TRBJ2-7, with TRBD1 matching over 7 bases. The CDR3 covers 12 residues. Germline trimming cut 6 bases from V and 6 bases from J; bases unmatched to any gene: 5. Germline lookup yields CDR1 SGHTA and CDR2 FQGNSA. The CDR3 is CASSWDSTEQYF. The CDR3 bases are TGTGCCAGCAGTTGGGACAGCACCGAGCAGTACTTC. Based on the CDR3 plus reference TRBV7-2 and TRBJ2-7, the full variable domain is GAGVSQSPSNKVTEKGKDVELRCDPISGHTALYWYRQSLGQGLEFLIYFQGNSAPDKSGLPSDRFSAERTGGSVSTLTIQRTQQEDSAVYLCASSWDSTEQYFGPGTRLTVT.

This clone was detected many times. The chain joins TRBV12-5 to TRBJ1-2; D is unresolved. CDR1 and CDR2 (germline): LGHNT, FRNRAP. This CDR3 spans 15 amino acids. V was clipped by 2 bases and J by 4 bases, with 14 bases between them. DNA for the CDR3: TGTGCTAGTGGTTTGACACCGGTAGGGTTCTATGGCTACACCTTC. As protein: CASGLTPVGFYGYTF.

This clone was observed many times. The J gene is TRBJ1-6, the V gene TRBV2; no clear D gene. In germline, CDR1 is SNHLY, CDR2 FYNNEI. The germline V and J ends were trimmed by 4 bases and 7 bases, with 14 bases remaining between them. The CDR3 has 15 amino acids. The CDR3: CASSVWGGGNSPLHF. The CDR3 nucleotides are TGTGCCAGCAGTGTATGGGGAGGCGGGAATTCACCCCTCCACTTT.

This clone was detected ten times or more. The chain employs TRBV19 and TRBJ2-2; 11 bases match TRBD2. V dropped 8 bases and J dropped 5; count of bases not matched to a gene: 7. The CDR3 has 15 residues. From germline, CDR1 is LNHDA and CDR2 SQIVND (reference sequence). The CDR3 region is CASALAGEGTGELFF. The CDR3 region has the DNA TGTGCCAGTGCACTAGCGGGAGAGGGAACCGGGGAGCTGTTTTTT.

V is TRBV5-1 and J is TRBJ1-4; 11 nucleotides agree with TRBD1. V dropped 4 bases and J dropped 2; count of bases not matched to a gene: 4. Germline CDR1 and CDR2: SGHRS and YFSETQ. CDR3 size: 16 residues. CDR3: CASSPGQGATNEKLFF. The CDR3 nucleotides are TGCGCCAGCAGCCCCGGACAGGGGGCGACTAATGAAAAACTGTTTTTT.

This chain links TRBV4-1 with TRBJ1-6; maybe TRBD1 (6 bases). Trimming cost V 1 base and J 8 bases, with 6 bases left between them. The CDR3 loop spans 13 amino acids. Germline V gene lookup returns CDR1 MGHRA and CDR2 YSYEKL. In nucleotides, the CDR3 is TGCGCCAGCAGCCAAGCAGGGGATTCACCCCTCCACTTT. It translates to CASSQAGDSPLHF.

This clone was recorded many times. As DNA, the CDR3 is TGTGCCATCAGTAATACCAGGGACCCCACTGAAGCTTTCTTT. It translates to CAISNTRDPTEAFF. The chain joins TRBV10-3 to TRBJ1-1; TRBD1 is a possible D gene (5 bases). V was cut by 5 bases and J by 4 bases, with 14 bases left in between. CDR1 is ENHRY and CDR2 is SYGVKD in the germline V gene. The CDR3 length is 14 residues.

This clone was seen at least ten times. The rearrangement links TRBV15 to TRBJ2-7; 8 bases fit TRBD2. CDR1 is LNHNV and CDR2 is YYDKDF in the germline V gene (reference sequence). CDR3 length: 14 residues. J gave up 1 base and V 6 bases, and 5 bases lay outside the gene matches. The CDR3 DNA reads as TGTGCCACCAGTCGGCGGGGGGTTTCCTACGAGCAGTACTTC. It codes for CATSRRGVSYEQYF.

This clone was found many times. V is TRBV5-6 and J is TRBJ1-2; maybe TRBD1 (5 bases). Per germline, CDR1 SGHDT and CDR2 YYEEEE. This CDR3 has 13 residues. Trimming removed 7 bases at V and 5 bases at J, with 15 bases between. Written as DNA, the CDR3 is TGTGCCAGCTGGACCGGGACTGAGTATGGCTACACCTTC. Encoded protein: CASWTGTEYGYTF.

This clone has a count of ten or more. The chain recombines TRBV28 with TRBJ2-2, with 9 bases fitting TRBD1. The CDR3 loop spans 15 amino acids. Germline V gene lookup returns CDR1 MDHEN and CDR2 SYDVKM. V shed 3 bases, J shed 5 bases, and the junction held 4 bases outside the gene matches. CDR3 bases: TGTGCCAGCAGTTTTACAGGGGGCTTTACCGGGGAGCTGTTTTTT. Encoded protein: CASSFTGGFTGELFF.

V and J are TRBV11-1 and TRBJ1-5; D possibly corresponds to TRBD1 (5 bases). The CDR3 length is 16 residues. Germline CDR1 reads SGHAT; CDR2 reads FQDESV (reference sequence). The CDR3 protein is CGSSLEGDGSNQPQHF. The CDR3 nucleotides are TGTGGAAGCAGCTTAGAAGGGGACGGAAGCAATCAGCCCCAGCATTTT.

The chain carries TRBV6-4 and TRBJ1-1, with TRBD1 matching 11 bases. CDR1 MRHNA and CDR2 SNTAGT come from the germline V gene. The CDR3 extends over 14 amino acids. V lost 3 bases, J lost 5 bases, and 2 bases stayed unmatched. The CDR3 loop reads CASSEGTGGTEAFF. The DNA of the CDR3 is TGTGCCAGCAGTGAGGGGACAGGGGGGACTGAAGCTTTCTTT.

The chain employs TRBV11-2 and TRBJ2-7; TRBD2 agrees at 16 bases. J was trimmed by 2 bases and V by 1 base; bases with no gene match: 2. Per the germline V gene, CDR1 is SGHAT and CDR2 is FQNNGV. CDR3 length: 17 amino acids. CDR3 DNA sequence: TGTGCCAGCAGCTTAGGGGGGACTAGCGGGAGGGCCTACGAGCAGTACTTC. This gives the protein CASSLGGTSGRAYEQYF.